The 28 T cell receptor beta chains given below trace back to one sample, sequenced in a study of immune cell composition in non-small cell lung cancer. Measured with immunoSEQ multiplex PCR; TCRdb has only the in-frame clones, and not every one. The sample contains 3,000 to 4,000 clones, over 65% of which appear only once. The normal lung sample lay at least 3 cm, and maximally far, from the tumour. The sample was non-adjacent lung tissue. The receptors come from a human donor with non-small cell lung cancer.

This clone showed up just once. The V call is TRBV6-6, the J call TRBJ2-5; maybe TRBD2 (6 bases). Per the germline V gene, CDR1 is MNHNY and CDR2 is SVGAGI (reference sequence). The CDR3 contains 13 residues. Deletions cut 8 bases from V and 5 bases from J, with 15 bases between. The CDR3 DNA follows: TGTGCCAGCCTCGGGGGACTTAGCGAGACCCAGTACTTC. Its protein is CASLGGLSETQYF.

V usage is TRBV5-4 and J usage is TRBJ2-1, with TRBD2 matching over 8 bases. There are 16 residues in the CDR3. The germline CDR1 and CDR2 sequences are SGHNT and YYREEE (reference sequence). With 0 bases clipped from V and 9 bases from J, the junction kept 11 bases outside the gene matches. CDR3 DNA: TGTGCCAGCAGCTTGGGGGTTTTGAGCGGGAGAGGTGAGCAGTTCTTC. Residues: CASSLGVLSGRGEQFF.

The V call is TRBV6-6, the J call TRBJ1-2, with 7 nucleotides matching TRBD1. The germline CDR1 and CDR2 sequences are MNHNY and SVGAGI (reference sequence). The CDR3 has 13 amino acids. Trimming took 6 bases from V and 8 from J; bases not matched to a gene: 9. CDR3 in DNA: TGTGCCAGCAGCCATTCCAGGGGGAGAGGCTACACCTTC. Translation: CASSHSRGRGYTF.

The rearrangement uses TRBV6-1 and TRBJ2-6; 9 nucleotides match TRBD1. The CDR3 is made up of 19 amino acids. J gave up 5 bases and V 1 base, and 12 bases lay outside the gene matches. Germline V lookup: CDR1 MNHNS, CDR2 SASEGT. The DNA of the CDR3 is TGTGCCAGCAGTGAAGTACACGGGACAGGGAGTACGTGGGCCAACGTCCTGACTTTC. Amino acids: CASSEVHGTGSTWANVLTF.

V and J are TRBV11-2 and TRBJ2-2, with a weak D call TRBD2 (6 bases). The germline CDR1 and CDR2 sequences are SGHAT and FQNNGV. There are 15 residues in the CDR3. V shed 5 bases and J shed 6 bases, with 16 bases lying between them. The CDR3 sequence: CASSPASGVSGELFF. In nucleotides, the CDR3 is TGTGCCAGCAGCCCTGCCTCGGGGGTCTCCGGGGAGCTGTTTTTT.

This clone has only one observation. The chain is built from TRBV6-1 and TRBJ2-1, with a tentative D call TRBD2 (7 bases). CDR3 length equals 11 residues. Per germline, CDR1 MNHNS and CDR2 SASEGT. V dropped 5 bases and J dropped 12 bases, with 11 bases sitting between them. The CDR3 DNA is TGTGCCAGCAGTAAGGGAGGGGGGCAGTTCTTC. It encodes CASSKGGGQFF.

This sequence joins TRBV30 and TRBJ1-1; perhaps TRBD1 as D (6 bases). The CDR3 spans 13 residues. V was cut by 5 bases and J by 3 bases, with 13 bases left in between. Germline CDR1 and CDR2: GTSNPN and SVGIG (reference sequence). CDR3 residues: CAWGLRGDTEAFF. CDR3 sequence (DNA): TGTGCCTGGGGTCTCAGGGGCGACACTGAAGCTTTCTTT.

This chain links TRBV4-2 with TRBJ1-1; D unresolved. Germline V lookup: CDR1 LGHNA, CDR2 YNFKEQ. V was pared by 0 bases and J by 7 bases, with 15 bases between. The CDR3 extends over 15 amino acids. The CDR3 reads CASSQDSRGRIEAFF. The CDR3 nucleotides read TGTGCCAGCAGCCAAGACTCCCGGGGAAGGATTGAAGCTTTCTTT.

This chain connects TRBV9 to TRBJ1-2, with a possible D match to TRBD1 (6 bases). The CDR3 is 13 amino acids. Trimming stripped 4 bases from V and 4 bases from J, with 11 bases between. Germline lookup yields CDR1 SGDLS and CDR2 YYNGEE. CDR3 nucleotide sequence: TGTGCCAGCAGCAACGGACAGCCCTATGGCTACACCTTC. It encodes CASSNGQPYGYTF.

The chain combines TRBV4-1 with TRBJ1-3; D not certain. This CDR3 region has 16 residues. V lost 0 bases and J lost 1, with 10 bases in between. Germline V gene lookup returns CDR1 MGHRA and CDR2 YSYEKL. The CDR3 loop is CASSQDRIQSGNTIYF. The CDR3 region has the DNA TGCGCCAGCAGCCAAGATAGAATACAGTCTGGAAACACCATATATTTT.

The chain is built from TRBV7-8 and TRBJ2-7; maybe TRBD1 (6 bases). Germline V CDR1 and CDR2: SGHVS, FQNEAQ. Trimming pared 3 bases from V and 3 bases from J, leaving 12 bases between. The CDR3 totals 14 residues. CDR3 nucleotide sequence: TGTGCCAGCAGCTTGACGCCAGGGGTCTACGAGCAGTACTTC. The encoded protein is CASSLTPGVYEQYF.

The gene calls are TRBV18 and TRBJ2-7; perhaps TRBD2 as D (7 bases). This CDR3 is built from 16 residues. From germline, CDR1 is KGHSH and CDR2 LQKENI. The V and J ends lost 4 bases and 2 bases respectively, with 18 bases between them. In DNA form, the CDR3 reads TGTGCCAGCTCACAACGTGGGGGGGCGCGCCCCTACGAGCAGTACGTC. It yields the protein CASSQRGGARPYEQYV.

The chain is built from TRBV5-1 and TRBJ2-7; 9 nucleotides match TRBD1. The CDR3 covers 16 residues. The germline gives CDR1 SGHRS, CDR2 YFSETQ. J was trimmed by 2 bases and V by 3 bases; bases with no gene match: 9. CDR3 loop: CASSSPDRGTPYEQYF. In nucleotides, the CDR3 is TGCGCCAGCAGCTCCCCAGACAGGGGGACTCCCTACGAGCAGTACTTC.

This chain uses TRBV19 with TRBJ1-3, with 8 nucleotides matching TRBD1. The CDR3 is 16 amino acids. V dropped 3 bases and J dropped 1; count of bases not matched to a gene: 5. Per germline, CDR1 LNHDA and CDR2 SQIVND (reference sequence). The CDR3: CASSIGTGTSGNTIYF. CDR3 coding DNA: TGTGCCAGTAGTATCGGGACAGGAACGTCTGGAAACACCATATATTTT.

This chain connects TRBV6-1 to TRBJ2-7; TRBD1 aligns across 10 bases. With 2 bases clipped from V and 3 bases from J, the junction kept 13 bases outside the gene matches. Germline loops: CDR1 MNHNS, CDR2 SASEGT. CDR3 length: 18 amino acids. Here the CDR3 reads CASSESGGWTGGIYEQYV. The CDR3 DNA follows: TGTGCCAGCAGTGAATCGGGGGGCTGGACAGGGGGGATCTACGAGCAGTACGTC.

The V call is TRBV7-5, the J call TRBJ2-2; whether TRBD2, the table's D call, matches the DNA was not checked. TRBV7-5 is termed a pseudogene. CDR3 length equals 15 residues. The CDR3 DNA reads TGTGCCAGCAGCTTAGGTAGCGGGCCCACCGGGGAGCTGTTTTTT. Amino acid sequence: CASSLGSGPTGELFF.

The chain uses TRBV15 and TRBJ1-5; 7 positions agree with TRBD1. V was clipped by 6 bases and J by 12 bases; unmatched bases: 11. Germline lookup yields CDR1 LNHNV and CDR2 YYDKDF (reference sequence). The CDR3 consists of 13 residues. The CDR3 is CATRGQSSPVQHF. In DNA, the CDR3 is TGTGCCACCAGGGGACAGAGTTCCCCCGTCCAGCATTTT.

The chain carries TRBV2 and TRBJ2-3; 11 nucleotides match TRBD2. This CDR3 contains 15 residues. Per germline, CDR1 SNHLY and CDR2 FYNNEI. Germline trimming cut 5 bases from V and 8 bases from J; bases unmatched to any gene: 9. The DNA for the CDR3 is TGTGCCAGCAGTCTGACTAGCGGGGTGGGAGGTACGCAGTATTTT. Protein product: CASSLTSGVGGTQYF.

The V call is TRBV11-2, the J call TRBJ1-1; D ambiguous. Germline loops: CDR1 SGHAT, CDR2 FQNNGV. This CDR3 is 13 amino acids long. V was clipped by 5 bases and J by 1 base, with 8 bases between them. CDR3 residues: CASSPYRNTEAFF. The CDR3 region has the DNA TGTGCCAGCAGCCCCTACAGGAACACTGAAGCTTTCTTT.

The chain is built from TRBV4-1 and TRBJ1-4, with D unclear. V was shortened by 1 base and J by 8 bases, with 8 bases between the two germline ends. The length of the CDR3 is 13 residues. Looked up from germline, CDR1 is MGHRA and CDR2 is YSYEKL. CDR3 region: CASSQGTGEKLFF. In DNA, the CDR3 is TGCGCCAGCAGCCAAGGGACTGGAGAAAAACTGTTTTTT.

This clone is a singleton in its sample. This sequence joins TRBV11-2 and TRBJ2-2; D call uncertain. V lost 5 bases, J lost 4 bases, and 5 bases lay in between. The CDR3 extends over 12 amino acids. The V gene's germline CDR1 is SGHAT and CDR2 FQNNGV. For the CDR3, the DNA is TGTGCCAGCAGCCCCTCCACCGGGGAGCTGTTTTTT. Its translation is CASSPSTGELFF.

This clone was seen more than once but under ten times. This rearrangement joins TRBV19 to TRBJ1-6; the match to TRBD1 covers 8 bases. J was trimmed by 7 bases and V by 6 bases; bases with no gene match: 5. The CDR3 has 14 amino acids. The germline V gene has CDR1 LNHDA and CDR2 SQIVND (reference sequence). The CDR3 region has the DNA TGTGCCAGTAGCCCTAGGACAGGGAATTCACCCCTCCACTTT. Its protein product is CASSPRTGNSPLHF.

The chain employs TRBV28 and TRBJ1-5, with a tentative D call TRBD1 (6 bases). This CDR3 has 16 residues. V was trimmed by 7 bases and J by 0 bases, leaving 16 bases between them. The germline gives CDR1 MDHEN, CDR2 SYDVKM. The CDR3 protein is CASILTGGVSNQPQHF. The DNA of the CDR3 is TGTGCCAGCATCTTGACAGGCGGCGTTAGCAATCAGCCCCAGCATTTT.

This clone has only one observation. The chain has TRBV7-9 and TRBJ2-1, with 13 bases aligning to TRBD2. The V gene's germline CDR1 is SEHNR and CDR2 FQNEAQ (reference sequence). The CDR3 covers 14 residues. Trimming cost V 5 bases and J 7 bases; bases outside gene matches: 2. The CDR3 nucleotides are TGTGCCAGCAGCCCGGGACTAGCGGGAAATGAGCAGTTCTTC. It codes for CASSPGLAGNEQFF.

The chain links TRBV5-1 to TRBJ2-2; D might be TRBD2 (5 bases). Germline V gene sequence: CDR1 SGHRS, CDR2 YFSETQ. CDR3 length: 14 amino acids. With 7 bases removed from V and 5 bases from J, the gap between germline ends came to 15 bases. The CDR3 spells CASLEDPGTGELFF. The DNA for the CDR3 is TGCGCCAGCCTGGAGGACCCGGGAACCGGGGAGCTGTTTTTT.

The J gene is TRBJ1-6, the V gene TRBV19, with TRBD1 identical over 7 bases. The CDR3 covers 15 residues. In germline, CDR1 is LNHDA, CDR2 SQIVND (reference sequence). V trimming: 7 bases; J trimming: 7 bases; junction bases outside the gene matches: 10. The CDR3 sequence is CASTSTGTVNSPLHF. Written as DNA, the CDR3 is TGTGCCAGTACCTCAACCGGGACAGTGAATTCACCCCTCCACTTT.

The rearrangement links TRBV5-6 to TRBJ2-4, with 8 bases fitting TRBD2. The junction had 5 bases not matched to a gene; V was cut back by 0 bases and J by 6 bases. CDR3 length: 15 amino acids. CDR1 and CDR2 from the germline V gene are SGHDT and YYEEEE. CDR3 coding DNA: TGTGCCAGCAGCTTGGGACTAGCGATGGGAAACATTCAGTACTTC. Amino acid sequence: CASSLGLAMGNIQYF.

CDR3 residues: CASSRQGVGMNTEAFF. CDR3 coding DNA: TGTGCCAGCAGTCGACAGGGGGTAGGAATGAACACTGAAGCTTTCTTT. This rearrangement joins TRBV28 to TRBJ1-1; 9 nucleotides line up with TRBD1. The CDR3 extends over 16 amino acids. Germline V gene lookup returns CDR1 MDHEN and CDR2 SYDVKM. The V segment lost 5 bases and the J segment 0 bases; nucleotides outside the gene matches: 7.